The next 32 T cell receptor beta chains were all read from a single sample in a study of T-cell memory formation after mild COVID-19. One entry per CDR3 protein results from TCRdb running MiXCR on the 5' RACE reads. The sample carries a few hundred thousand distinct CDR3 sequences, approximately 18% recorded once. The sample taken for sequencing was PBMCs or a T cell subset sorted from them (not recorded which). Receptors originate from a man aged 18 to 29 who had mild COVID-19 (a few samples of this study predate the infection). Cell type and time point are not known.

This clonotype was seen only a few times. The J gene is TRBJ1-1, the V gene TRBV6-5; TRBD1 matches 8 bases. The V and J ends lost 0 bases and 5 bases, in that order; junction bases with no gene match: 5. CDR3 length: 15 amino acids. CDR1 MNHEY and CDR2 SVGAGI come from the germline V gene. CDR3 protein: CASSYSKQGGTEAFF. CDR3 coding DNA: TGTGCCAGCAGTTACTCGAAACAGGGGGGGACTGAAGCTTTCTTT.

This clonotype was seen a handful of times. V usage is TRBV7-6 and J usage is TRBJ2-7; D is unresolved. V was cut by 5 bases and J by 12 bases, with 17 bases left in between. This CDR3 has 12 residues. Per germline, CDR1 SGHVS and CDR2 FNYEAQ. The CDR3 reads CASSPRSGLTYF. CDR3 DNA: TGTGCCAGCAGCCCCCGGTCGGGCCTGACGTACTTC.

This clonotype showed up just a few times. The V call is TRBV9, the J call TRBJ1-1; no firm D call. Germline CDR1 reads SGDLS; CDR2 reads YYNGEE. The V end lost 0 bases, the J end lost 3 bases, and 6 bases lay between the germline ends. This CDR3 is 13 amino acids long. The CDR3 DNA follows: TGTGCCAGCAGCGTAGGTCCTCACACTGAAGCTTTCTTT. Translating gives CASSVGPHTEAFF.

This clonotype was found many times. The rearrangement uses TRBV4-1 and TRBJ2-4, with 7 bases fitting TRBD1. The CDR3 contains 17 residues. Germline V gene sequence: CDR1 MGHRA, CDR2 YSYEKL. Trimming cost V 1 base and J 3 bases; bases outside gene matches: 9. The CDR3 here is CASSQGPAGGDKNIQYF. Here the CDR3 DNA reads TGCGCCAGCAGCCAAGGGCCCGCAGGGGGAGACAAAAACATTCAGTACTTC.

This chain uses TRBV20-1 with TRBJ2-7, with 7 positions matching TRBD1. Germline values: CDR1 DFQATT, CDR2 SNEGSKA (reference sequence). CDR3 length: 12 residues. Trimming cost V 6 bases and J 6 bases; bases outside gene matches: 8. This chain's CDR3 is CSATRDSGEQYF. Here the CDR3 DNA reads TGCAGTGCCACCAGGGACAGCGGCGAGCAGTACTTC.

V and J are TRBV20-1 and TRBJ1-5; the match to TRBD1 covers 8 bases. The CDR3 consists of 15 residues. The junction had 8 bases not matched to a gene; V was cut back by 3 bases and J by 4 bases. Per germline, CDR1 DFQATT and CDR2 SNEGSKA (reference sequence). The CDR3 loop is CSASPAGGQNQPQHF. CDR3 nucleotide sequence: TGCAGTGCTAGTCCGGCAGGGGGCCAGAATCAGCCCCAGCATTTT.

The chain combines TRBV7-9 with TRBJ2-2, with D hard to call. Germline V CDR1 and CDR2: SEHNR, FQNEAQ (reference sequence). With 5 bases removed from V and 0 bases from J, the gap between germline ends came to 7 bases. CDR3 length equals 14 residues. CDR3 nucleotides: TGTGCCAGCAGCCATGCCGCGAACACCGGGGAGCTGTTTTTT. It is translated as CASSHAANTGELFF. The full variable domain, completed using reference TRBV7-9 and TRBJ2-2, is DTGVSQNPRHKITKRGQNVTFRCDPISEHNRLYWYRQTLGQGPEFLTYFQNEAQLEKSRLLSDRFSAERPKGSFSTLEIQRTEQGDSAMYLCASSHAANTGELFFGEGSRLTVL.

This clonotype has ten or more counts. V usage is TRBV7-2 and J usage is TRBJ2-7; D may be TRBD2 (5 bases). The CDR3 totals 14 residues. Per germline, CDR1 SGHTA and CDR2 FQGNSA. V was shortened by 4 bases and J by 7 bases, with 17 bases between the two germline ends. In nucleotides, the CDR3 is TGTGCCAGCAGCTCCTACCCTATAGCGCGGGAGCAGTACTTC. Its translation is CASSSYPIAREQYF.

This clonotype was counted at least ten times. V usage is TRBV5-1 and J usage is TRBJ2-5, with D possibly TRBD2 on 6 matching bases. CDR3 length: 15 residues. V lost 0 bases and J 5 bases, leaving 14 bases between the germline ends. The germline V gene encodes CDR1 SGHRS and CDR2 YFSETQ. The CDR3 region has the DNA TGCGCCAGCAGCTTGGAACCGGGAGATACGGAGACCCAGTACTTC. This translates into CASSLEPGDTETQYF.

This clonotype was counted many times. The rearrangement uses TRBV7-6 and TRBJ2-2; possibly TRBD1 for D (6 bases). CDR1 is SGHVS, CDR2 FNYEAQ, per germline. The CDR3 covers 20 residues. V lost 2 bases and J 1 base, leaving 23 bases between the germline ends. The CDR3 DNA sequence: TGTGCCAGCAGCTTACCGAAAAGGACAGCCTACCAGGAGAACACCGGGGAGCTGTTTTTT. Translated, it gives CASSLPKRTAYQENTGELFF.

This chain uses TRBV5-1 with TRBJ2-2; D possibly matches TRBD1 or TRBD2 (5 bases each). CDR1 is SGHRS and CDR2 is YFSETQ in the germline V gene. V was pared by 1 base and J by 3 bases, with 13 bases between. This CDR3 contains 16 residues. The CDR3 spells CASSLRQGADTGELFF. For the CDR3, the DNA is TGCGCCAGCAGCTTGAGGCAGGGAGCCGACACCGGGGAGCTGTTTTTT.

Only a few counts were recorded for this clonotype. J is TRBJ1-1 and V is TRBV20-1; D possibly corresponds to TRBD1 (5 bases). The length of the CDR3 is 15 residues. The germline V and J ends were trimmed by 0 bases and 3 bases, with 14 bases remaining between them. CDR1 is DFQATT and CDR2 is SNEGSKA in the germline V gene (reference sequence). CDR3 coding DNA: TGCAGTGCTAGAGACAGGGCGGTGAGGTACACTGAAGCTTTCTTT. Its translation: CSARDRAVRYTEAFF.

The V and J genes are TRBV29-1 and TRBJ2-3; D unresolved. The ends were cut back, 4 bases at V and 3 bases at J, with 8 bases in the middle. Per germline, CDR1 SQVTM and CDR2 ANQGSEA. The CDR3 totals 12 residues. CDR3: CSVVARTDTQYF. CDR3 DNA sequence: TGCAGCGTTGTGGCAAGAACAGATACGCAGTATTTT.

This clonotype was seen only a few times. CDR3 in amino acids: CSASTTAGRTNQPQHF. CDR3 DNA: TGCAGTGCTAGCACTACCGCGGGACGGACGAATCAGCCCCAGCATTTT. The chain is built from TRBV20-1 and TRBJ1-5; a possible D gene is TRBD1 (5 bases). The CDR3 spans 16 residues. With 3 bases removed from V and 4 bases from J, the gap between germline ends came to 19 bases. Germline CDR1 and CDR2: DFQATT and SNEGSKA (reference sequence).

This clonotype occurred a few times. The chain employs TRBV28 and TRBJ2-7; maybe TRBD1 (5 bases). The CDR3 sequence is 13 residues long. Germline loops: CDR1 MDHEN, CDR2 SYDVKM. V was cut by 4 bases and J by 3 bases, with 10 bases left in between. This chain's CDR3 is CASSSGHNYEQYV. The CDR3 DNA follows: TGTGCCAGCAGTTCTGGACACAACTACGAGCAGTACGTC.

This clonotype has more than one count but fewer than ten. This chain uses TRBV5-1 with TRBJ2-3; D call uncertain. The CDR3 has 14 amino acids. Germline V CDR1 and CDR2: SGHRS, YFSETQ. V lost 4 bases to trimming and J lost 1 base, with 10 bases between them. CDR3 in amino acids: CASSLDEGTDTQYF. CDR3 DNA: TGCGCCAGCAGCCTGGATGAGGGCACAGATACGCAGTATTTT.

This clonotype was observed at least ten times. CDR3 nucleotide sequence: TGCGCCAGCAGTGACGGGGCCCTAGACGCGCAGTATTTT. It encodes CASSDGALDAQYF. The chain combines TRBV5-1 with TRBJ2-3; D may match TRBD1 or TRBD2 (5 bases each). The CDR3 totals 13 residues. Trimming stripped 5 bases from V and 10 bases from J, with 17 bases between. The germline CDR1 and CDR2 sequences are SGHRS and YFSETQ.

This clonotype has more than one count but fewer than ten. The genes are TRBV4-1 and TRBJ1-3; the match to TRBD1 covers 8 bases. In germline, CDR1 is MGHRA, CDR2 YSYEKL. V shed 4 bases and J 4 bases; nucleotides not matched to a gene: 9. The CDR3 runs 16 residues. The CDR3 region has the DNA TGCGCCAGCAGCCCTCGGGGACAGGTGTTGGGAAACACCATATATTTT. Its translation is CASSPRGQVLGNTIYF.

This clonotype was seen more than once but under ten times. The V call is TRBV4-3, the J call TRBJ1-5; tentatively, D is TRBD1 (5 bases). The germline V and J ends were trimmed by 0 bases and 3 bases, with 9 bases remaining between them. Germline CDR1 reads LGHNA; CDR2 reads YSLEER. CDR3 length equals 15 residues. CDR3 nucleotide sequence: TGCGCCAGCAGCCAAGATGGGACGGTCAATCAGCCCCAGCATTTT. Protein product: CASSQDGTVNQPQHF.

The rearrangement joins TRBV6-5 to TRBJ2-3; D call uncertain. Trimming shortened V by 4 bases and J by 6 bases, and 11 bases separated the two germline ends. Germline V gives CDR1 MNHEY, CDR2 SVGAGI. This CDR3 spans 13 amino acids. CDR3 sequence reads: CASSSLGRDTQYF. The CDR3 nucleotides are TGTGCCAGCAGTTCCCTCGGACGGGATACGCAGTATTTT.

The table lists this clonotype with many counts. The gene calls are TRBV7-2 and TRBJ2-4; D is perhaps TRBD2 (6 bases). The CDR3 loop spans 12 amino acids. V lost 5 bases and J 8 bases, leaving 10 bases between the germline ends. Germline CDR1 is SGHTA and CDR2 is FQGNSA. Here the CDR3 DNA reads TGTGCCAGCAGCCCCTCGGGGGACATTCAGTACTTC. This codes for CASSPSGDIQYF.

The chain combines TRBV12-3 or TRBV12-4 with TRBJ1-3; D may be TRBD1 (6 bases). This CDR3 region has 14 residues. Deletions cut 6 bases from V and 5 bases from J, with 14 bases between. The CDR3 is CASSPRGRRNTIYF. CDR3 DNA sequence: TGTGCCAGCAGCCCCAGGGGCAGGAGAAACACCATATATTTT.

The chain uses TRBV7-2 and TRBJ1-1; a possible D gene is TRBD1 (6 bases). Germline V gives CDR1 SGHTA, CDR2 FQGNSA. The V gene lost 3 bases and the J gene lost 7 bases, with 12 bases spanning the gap. The CDR3 runs to 13 residues. The chain's CDR3 is CASSLRGQLEAFF. The CDR3 DNA follows: TGTGCCAGCAGCTTGAGAGGACAGCTTGAAGCTTTCTTT.

This clonotype has only a few counts. The J gene is TRBJ2-7, the V gene TRBV6-6; 7 nucleotides agree with TRBD2. The junction had 7 bases not matched to a gene; V was cut back by 6 bases and J by 5 bases. Per the germline V gene, CDR1 is MNHNY and CDR2 is SVGAGI (reference sequence). The CDR3 sequence is 13 residues long. This chain's CDR3 is CASRGLSGNEQYV. In nucleotides, the CDR3 is TGTGCCAGCAGGGGACTATCGGGCAACGAGCAGTACGTC.

This clonotype was seen more than once but under ten times. This rearrangement joins TRBV10-2 to TRBJ2-7, with TRBD1 matching 11 bases. Trimming at V came to 6 bases and at J to 0 bases, leaving 4 bases not matched to a gene. Germline lookup yields CDR1 WSHSY and CDR2 SAAADI. The CDR3 consists of 15 residues. The CDR3 reads CASRIGTGGSYEQYF. The CDR3 DNA is TGCGCCAGCAGGATCGGGACAGGGGGCTCCTACGAGCAGTACTTC.

This clonotype came up a few times. The chain has TRBV7-3 and TRBJ2-3; D is possibly TRBD2 (6 bases). The CDR3 has 15 amino acids. The V gene lost 2 bases and the J gene lost 1 base, with 10 bases spanning the gap. CDR1 and CDR2 (germline): SGHTA, FQGTGA. The CDR3 DNA sequence: TGTGCCAGCAGCTTAGTGTCTAGCGGCACAGATACGCAGTATTTT. Protein product: CASSLVSSGTDTQYF. Full variable domain (missing parts from reference TRBV7-3 and TRBJ2-3): GAGVSQTPSNKVTEKGKYVELRCDPISGHTALYWYRQSLGQGPEFLIYFQGTGAADDSGLPNDRFFAVRPEGSVSTLKIQRTERGDSAVYLCASSLVSSGTDTQYFGPGTRLTVL.

There are many counts of this clonotype. The chain is built from TRBV5-5 and TRBJ1-2, with D unresolved. From germline, CDR1 is SGHKS and CDR2 YYEKEE (reference sequence). The CDR3 is 15 amino acids. Trimming cost V 0 bases and J 3 bases, with 12 bases left between them. The CDR3 nucleotides read TGTGCCAGCAGCTTGGAGGTGACTTACTACTATGGCTACACCTTC. Translated, it gives CASSLEVTYYYGYTF.

This clonotype was observed many times. CDR3 nucleotide sequence: TGTGCCAGCAGCCCTCGGACAGGGGATTCACCCCTCCACTTT. Protein product: CASSPRTGDSPLHF. The J gene is TRBJ1-6, the V gene TRBV7-2, with 9 nucleotides matching TRBD1. The germline V gene encodes CDR1 SGHTA and CDR2 FQGNSA. Unmatched junction bases numbered 4, after V lost 5 bases and J lost 8 bases. The CDR3 extends over 14 amino acids.

This clonotype appeared many times. The genes are TRBV11-1 and TRBJ1-2, with D maybe TRBD1 (5 bases). Looked up from germline, CDR1 is SGHAT and CDR2 is FQDESV (reference sequence). The germline V and J ends were trimmed by 1 base and 7 bases, with 7 bases remaining between them. This CDR3 region has 12 residues. The CDR3 reads CASSLVGAGYTF. CDR3 in DNA: TGTGCCAGCAGCTTAGTAGGGGCTGGCTACACCTTC.

This clonotype was observed a few times. V usage is TRBV11-2 and J usage is TRBJ2-3; D gene ambiguous. The germline V and J ends were trimmed by 8 bases and 0 bases, with 12 bases remaining between them. Per germline, CDR1 SGHAT and CDR2 FQNNGV. This CDR3 spans 14 amino acids. The CDR3 reads CASVGVLSTDTQYF. The CDR3 DNA follows: TGTGCCAGCGTGGGTGTCCTCAGCACAGATACGCAGTATTTT.

The gene calls are TRBV20-1 and TRBJ2-3; the D is unclear. The germline V gene has CDR1 DFQATT and CDR2 SNEGSKA (reference sequence). The CDR3 has 12 residues. V lost 0 bases, J lost 4 bases, and 5 bases lay in between. DNA for the CDR3: TGCAGTGCTAGAGATCCGTCAGATACGCAGTATTTT. Its protein product is CSARDPSDTQYF.

This clonotype has more than one count but fewer than ten. The V call is TRBV6-6, the J call TRBJ2-1, with 7 bases matching TRBD1. This CDR3 has 14 residues. Germline CDR1 MNHNY, CDR2 SVGAGI (reference sequence). V lost 2 bases and J lost 4; bases outside the gene matches: 2. CDR3 amino acids: CASSYQDRYNEQFF. The CDR3 nucleotides are TGTGCCAGCAGTTACCAGGACAGGTACAATGAGCAGTTCTTC.